These 21 T cell receptor beta chains were all obtained from the same sample, sequenced in a study of T cells after yellow fever vaccination. TCRdb reanalysed the 5' RACE reads using MiXCR and keeps one entry per CDR3 protein. The sample yields approximately 250,000 distinct CDR3 sequences, roughly 3.7% seen once. The sample here was PBMCs, taken 15 days after the yellow fever booster vaccination. The receptors derive from a man aged 18 to 30 who received the YFV17D yellow fever vaccine.

This clonotype showed up many times. This sequence joins TRBV3-1 and TRBJ2-5; TRBD2 matches at 15 bases. CDR3 length equals 18 residues. V dropped 5 bases and J dropped 2; count of bases not matched to a gene: 9. The germline CDR1 and CDR2 sequences are LGHDT and YNNKEL (reference sequence). The CDR3 coding sequence is TGTGCCAGCAGCAAGGGACTAGCGGGGGGATTGACACAAGAGACCCAGTACTTC. Its protein product is CASSKGLAGGLTQETQYF.

In this sample, this clonotype turned up many times. CDR3 protein: CASSEGRVENIQYF. CDR3 in DNA: TGTGCCAGCAGTGAAGGCAGGGTTGAAAACATTCAGTACTTC. This chain uses TRBV2 with TRBJ2-4, with D possibly TRBD1 on 5 matching bases. Trimming took 1 base from V and 5 from J, leaving 9 bases between them. There are 14 residues in the CDR3. Germline assignment: CDR1 SNHLY and CDR2 FYNNEI. Based on the CDR3 plus reference TRBV2 and TRBJ2-4, the full variable domain is EPEVTQTPSHQVTQMGQEVILRCVPISNHLYFYWYRQILGQKVEFLVSFYNNEISEKSEIFDDQFSVERPDGSNFTLKIRSTKLEDSAMYFCASSEGRVENIQYFGAGTRLSVL.

This clonotype has a count of ten or more. The V gene is TRBV20-1, the J gene TRBJ1-4; D uncertain. In germline, CDR1 is DFQATT, CDR2 SNEGSKA (reference sequence). V was shortened by 2 bases and J by 8 bases, with 12 bases between the two germline ends. CDR3 size: 13 residues. CDR3 sequence: CSARRERREKLFF. The CDR3 bases are TGCAGTGCTAGAAGGGAGAGACGGGAAAAACTGTTTTTT.

This clonotype has at least ten counts. This chain connects TRBV20-1 to TRBJ2-5, with D maybe TRBD2 (5 bases). Trimming took 3 bases from V and 2 from J, leaving 13 bases between them. Germline V gives CDR1 DFQATT, CDR2 SNEGSKA (reference sequence). The CDR3 sequence is 14 residues long. CDR3 nucleotides: TGCAGTGCTAGCCCGGGAACGAGACAAGAGACCCAGTACTTC. Translation: CSASPGTRQETQYF.

This clonotype showed up many times. The J gene is TRBJ1-1, the V gene TRBV4-3; D ambiguous. Germline V lookup: CDR1 LGHNA, CDR2 YSLEER. The V gene lost 0 bases and the J gene lost 2 bases, with 13 bases spanning the gap. The CDR3 contains 16 residues. For the CDR3, the DNA is TGCGCCAGCAGCCAAGATTGGGGTCAGGAAAACACTGAAGCTTTCTTT. It codes for CASSQDWGQENTEAFF.

This clonotype was picked up many times. The V gene is TRBV29-1, the J gene TRBJ1-3, with 10 bases identical to TRBD1. V was clipped by 3 bases and J by 0 bases; unmatched bases: 14. Germline CDR1 reads SQVTM; CDR2 reads ANQGSEA. This CDR3 region has 19 residues. CDR3 residues: CSVDFTYGQGDVSGNTIYF. In DNA, the CDR3 is TGCAGCGTTGATTTCACTTACGGACAGGGGGATGTCTCTGGAAACACCATATATTTT.

The table lists this clonotype with many counts. The chain combines TRBV7-9 with TRBJ2-3; D unclear. The germline V and J ends were trimmed by 5 bases and 10 bases, with 19 bases remaining between them. The CDR3 extends over 14 amino acids. Germline CDR1 and CDR2: SEHNR and FQNEAQ (reference sequence). The CDR3 spells CASSQTPLSGPQYF. Written as DNA, the CDR3 is TGTGCCAGCAGCCAAACCCCCTTGAGTGGTCCGCAGTATTTT.

This clonotype has at least ten counts. The rearrangement joins TRBV5-5 to TRBJ2-1; TRBD2 matches 11 bases. The CDR3 sequence is 18 residues long. Unmatched junction bases numbered 15, after V lost 0 bases and J lost 10 bases. The germline V gene encodes CDR1 SGHKS and CDR2 YYEKEE (reference sequence). CDR3: CASSLAPVSSGGAGEQFF. Here the CDR3 DNA reads TGTGCCAGCAGCTTGGCCCCTGTGAGTAGCGGGGGGGCAGGGGAGCAGTTCTTC.

This clonotype was observed many times. The genes are TRBV24-1 and TRBJ2-5, with D possibly being TRBD2 (6 bases). CDR3 length: 14 amino acids. Deletions cut 4 bases from V and 4 bases from J, with 12 bases between. In germline, CDR1 is KGHDR, CDR2 SFDVKD. CDR3 sequence: CATSDGGSVETQYF. The CDR3 nucleotides are TGTGCCACCAGTGACGGGGGATCGGTAGAGACCCAGTACTTC.

This clonotype was seen repeatedly, ten times or more. The V and J genes are TRBV7-9 and TRBJ1-6; weak D call: TRBD1 (5 bases). The CDR3 consists of 13 residues. The V gene's germline CDR1 is SEHNR and CDR2 FQNEAQ (reference sequence). Trimming removed 1 base at V and 10 bases at J, with 8 bases between. The CDR3 spells CASSLDRSSPLHF. DNA for the CDR3: TGTGCCAGCAGCTTAGACAGGTCCTCACCCCTCCACTTT.

This clonotype was seen repeatedly, ten times or more. This chain joins TRBV18 and TRBJ1-4; 12 positions match TRBD1. The ends lost 1 base at V and 7 bases at J; junction bases unmatched: 7. The CDR3 runs 17 residues. Germline loops: CDR1 KGHSH, CDR2 LQKENI. The CDR3 nucleotides are TGTGCCAGCTCACCACGGGGACAGGGGGCGCGGAGTGAAAAACTGTTTTTT. Protein product: CASSPRGQGARSEKLFF.

This clonotype was detected ten times or more. The rearrangement links TRBV6-2 or TRBV6-3 to TRBJ2-4; possible D gene TRBD2, 6 bases. Germline assignment: CDR1 MNHEY and CDR2 SVGEGT. The CDR3 length is 17 residues. V lost 4 bases and J lost 3, with 19 bases in between. CDR3 sequence (DNA): TGTGCCAGCAGTTTTTACATACCGAGGGGAGGCAAAAACATTCAGTACTTC. Its protein is CASSFYIPRGGKNIQYF.

The genes are TRBV4-3 and TRBJ1-4; D ambiguous. This CDR3 has 19 residues. V lost 2 bases and J 3 bases, leaving 22 bases between the germline ends. Germline CDR1 LGHNA, CDR2 YSLEER. The CDR3 loop is CASSQRSYAVSRANEKLFF. The CDR3 region has the DNA TGCGCCAGCAGCCAAAGATCGTACGCGGTTTCACGAGCTAATGAAAAACTGTTTTTT.

This clonotype has a count of ten or more. The rearrangement uses TRBV4-3 and TRBJ1-3; D uncertain. V dropped 0 bases and J dropped 4 bases, with 10 bases sitting between them. The V gene's germline CDR1 is LGHNA and CDR2 YSLEER. CDR3 length: 15 residues. The CDR3 DNA reads as TGCGCCAGCAGCCAAGATTGGTACGGGGGAAACACCATATATTTT. Its protein is CASSQDWYGGNTIYF.

The chain combines TRBV5-1 with TRBJ2-3; D gene unclear. CDR3 length equals 14 residues. From germline, CDR1 is SGHRS and CDR2 YFSETQ. V was clipped by 0 bases and J by 2 bases, with 7 bases between them. CDR3 DNA: TGCGCCAGCAGCTTGGAACGGCCCACAGATACGCAGTATTTT. This translates into CASSLERPTDTQYF.

This clonotype was detected ten times or more. The chain has TRBV5-5 and TRBJ2-7; 8 nucleotides align to TRBD1. The CDR3 is 13 amino acids. V shed 4 bases and J 6 bases; nucleotides not matched to a gene: 6. Germline V gives CDR1 SGHKS, CDR2 YYEKEE (reference sequence). The CDR3 here is CASSKTGAGEQYV. As DNA, the CDR3 is TGTGCCAGCAGCAAGACAGGGGCGGGCGAGCAGTACGTC.

This clonotype appeared a few times. The rearrangement links TRBV5-4 to TRBJ2-2; D tentatively fits TRBD1 or TRBD2 (5 bases each). V lost 4 bases and J lost 4, with 14 bases in between. The CDR3 is 15 residues long. CDR1 and CDR2 from the germline V gene are SGHNT and YYREEE (reference sequence). The CDR3 here is CASSLGGLGTGELFF. The CDR3 region has the DNA TGTGCCAGCAGCCTTGGGGGTCTCGGCACCGGGGAGCTGTTTTTT.

There are many counts of this clonotype. The V and J genes are TRBV21-1 and TRBJ2-2; the DNA was not compared with TRBD2, the D call given in the table. TRBV21-1 corresponds to a pseudogene. This CDR3 comprises 14 residues. The CDR3 nucleotides read TGTGCCAGCCGGCCCGGGAGGGTCGGCGGGGAGCTGTTTTTT. Protein sequence: CASRPGRVGGELFF.

This clonotype was picked up many times. This chain uses TRBV29-1 with TRBJ2-2, with D possibly matching TRBD1 (6 bases). Germline V gives CDR1 SQVTM, CDR2 ANQGSEA. V was shortened by 4 bases and J by 6 bases, with 6 bases between the two germline ends. This CDR3 has 11 amino acids. This CDR3 reads CSVGTAGELFF. CDR3 nucleotides: TGCAGCGTTGGGACAGCCGGGGAGCTGTTTTTT.

This clonotype has at least ten counts. The rearrangement uses TRBV7-2 and TRBJ2-7, with D uncertain. Germline V gene data show CDR1 as SGHTA and CDR2 as FQGNSA. Trimming stripped 5 bases from V and 2 bases from J, with 10 bases between. CDR3 length equals 13 residues. This chain's CDR3 is CASSPTDTYEQYF. In DNA, the CDR3 is TGTGCCAGCAGCCCCACCGATACCTACGAGCAGTACTTC.

This clonotype was seen ten or more times. Here the CDR3 reads CSASGENTDTQYF. The CDR3 DNA reads TGCAGTGCTTCAGGGGAGAACACAGATACGCAGTATTTT. The chain has TRBV20-1 and TRBJ2-3; D perhaps matches TRBD1 (6 bases). V shed 5 bases and J shed 2 bases, with 11 bases lying between them. The CDR3 length is 13 residues. Germline V gene lookup returns CDR1 DFQATT and CDR2 SNEGSKA (reference sequence).